These 6 T cell receptor beta chains were sequenced from one sample in a study of memory CD4+ T cells and cytomegalovirus serostatus. Clones were read by immunoSEQ multiplex PCR, and TCRdb kept only the in-frame ones, dropping some. Seen here are tens of thousands of clones, about 79% observed once, and the top ten hold less than 0.6%. The sort gate was single viable CD3+CD4+CD8-CD45RO+ cells for memory CD4+ T cells. Specimen: memory CD4+ T cells from blood. The receptor source for this set is an adult in good health and CMV-seronegative.

The rearrangement links TRBV7-8 to TRBJ2-3, with 9 positions matching TRBD2. V gave up 3 bases and J gave up 3 bases; unmatched junction bases: 1. Germline loops: CDR1 SGHVS, CDR2 FQNEAQ. The CDR3 runs 14 residues. The DNA for the CDR3 is TGTGCCAGCAGCTTTAGCGGGGGAACAGATACGCAGTATTTT. Amino acids: CASSFSGGTDTQYF.

This rearrangement joins TRBV5-1 to TRBJ1-1, with TRBD1 as a possible D gene (5 bases). CDR3 size: 14 residues. Germline CDR1 is SGHRS and CDR2 is YFSETQ. Trimming left V 0 bases short and J 5 bases short, with 11 bases between. CDR3 in amino acids: CASSLGAQGTEAFF. DNA for the CDR3: TGCGCCAGCAGCTTGGGGGCCCAGGGTACTGAAGCTTTCTTT.

This clone was recorded a few times. The V call is TRBV19, the J call TRBJ1-1, with D possibly being TRBD1 (6 bases). The CDR3 runs to 14 residues. Trimming cost V 4 bases and J 3 bases, with 12 bases left between them. Germline CDR1 and CDR2: LNHDA and SQIVND (reference sequence). CDR3 residues: CASSNQGLYTEAFF. The CDR3 DNA reads as TGTGCCAGTAGTAATCAGGGGCTGTACACTGAAGCTTTCTTT.

The table lists this clone with a few counts. V and J are TRBV7-9 and TRBJ1-3, with 8 nucleotides matching TRBD1. The CDR3 is made up of 17 amino acids. Germline V gene data show CDR1 as SEHNR and CDR2 as FQNEAQ (reference sequence). Trimming removed 4 bases from V and 0 bases from J; junction bases left unmatched: 8. This CDR3 reads CASSSTDRVFSGNTIYF. DNA for the CDR3: TGTGCCAGCAGCTCGACGGACAGGGTCTTCTCTGGAAACACCATATATTTT. The full variable domain, with the rest looked up from reference TRBV7-9 and TRBJ1-3, is DTGVSQNPRHKITKRGQNVTFRCDPISEHNRLYWYRQTLGQGPEFLTYFQNEAQLEKSRLLSDRFSAERPKGSFSTLEIQRTEQGDSAMYLCASSSTDRVFSGNTIYFGEGSWLTVV.

The table lists this clone with a few counts. The rearrangement uses TRBV6-5 and TRBJ2-1, with TRBD2 matching 7 bases. Germline CDR1 reads MNHEY; CDR2 reads SVGAGI. V was pared by 0 bases and J by 4 bases, with 6 bases of the junction left unmatched. The CDR3 sequence is 16 residues long. DNA of the CDR3: TGTGCCAGCAGTTACTCGTTCTGGGGGGGATACAATGAGCAGTTCTTC. It translates to CASSYSFWGGYNEQFF.

The V gene is TRBV19, the J gene TRBJ2-3, with D maybe TRBD2 (6 bases). Germline lookup yields CDR1 LNHDA and CDR2 SQIVND (reference sequence). This CDR3 is built from 16 residues. Trimming cost V 1 base and J 0 bases, with 11 bases left between them. CDR3 sequence: CASSIGAGISTDTQYF. The CDR3 DNA sequence: TGTGCCAGTAGTATAGGGGCGGGGATTAGCACAGATACGCAGTATTTT.